Listed here are 2 T cell receptor beta chains from one sample, sequenced in a study of T cells in localized non-small cell lung cancer. Assay used: immunoSEQ multiplex PCR; TCRdb lists only in-frame clones, some missing. The sample records fewer than 20,000 clones, around 90% being singletons. Sequenced here: peripheral blood, sampled before any cancer treatment. The source is a woman aged 35 to 70 with stage I lung adenocarcinoma.

Concerning this clone: Other DNA sequences of this sample code for an identical CDR3. The J gene is TRBJ1-5, the V gene TRBV5-6; D is unresolved. The CDR3 is 12 amino acids. V lost 3 bases to trimming and J lost 7 bases, with 8 bases between them. Germline CDR1 reads SGHDT; CDR2 reads YYEEEE. The CDR3 region is CASSSSSQPQHF. CDR3 DNA: TGTGCCAGCAGCTCCAGCAGCCAGCCCCAGCATTTT. Based on the CDR3 plus reference TRBV5-6 and TRBJ1-5, the full variable domain is DAGVTQSPTHLIKTRGQQVTLRCSPKSGHDTVSWYQQALGQGPQFIFQYYEEEERQRGNFPDRFSGHQFPNYSSELNVNALLLGDSALYLCASSSSSQPQHFGDGTRLSIL.

The gene calls are TRBV13 and TRBJ2-1, with 9 bases fitting TRBD2. Germline V CDR1 and CDR2: PRHDT, FYEKMQ (reference sequence). J gave up 5 bases and V 0 bases, and 5 bases lay outside the gene matches. The length of the CDR3 is 16 residues. CDR3 bases: TGTGCCAGCAGCTTAGGCGTGGCTAGCGGGGACAATGAGCAGTTCTTC. Translating it yields CASSLGVASGDNEQFF.